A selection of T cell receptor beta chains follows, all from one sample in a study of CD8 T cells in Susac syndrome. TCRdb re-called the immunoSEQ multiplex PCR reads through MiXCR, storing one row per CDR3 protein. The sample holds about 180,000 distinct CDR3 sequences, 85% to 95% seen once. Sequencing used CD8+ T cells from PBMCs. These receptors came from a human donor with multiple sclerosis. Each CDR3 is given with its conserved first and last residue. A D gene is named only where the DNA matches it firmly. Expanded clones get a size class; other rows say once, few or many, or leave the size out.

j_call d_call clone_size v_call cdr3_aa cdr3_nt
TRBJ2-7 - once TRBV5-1 CASSLRWSAIINYEQYF TGCGCCAGCAGCTTGAGGTGGTCGGCAATCATTAACTACGAGCAGTACTTC
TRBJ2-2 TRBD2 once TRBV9 CASSVGTSVGTGELFF TGTGCCAGCAGCGTAGGGACTAGCGTAGGCACCGGGGAGCTGTTTTTT
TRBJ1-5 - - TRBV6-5 CASRPRVVGNQPQHF TGTGCCAGCAGGCCCAGGGTTGTTGGCAATCAGCCCCAGCATTTT
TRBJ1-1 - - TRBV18 CASSPIREMNTEAFF TGTGCCAGCTCACCGATCAGGGAAATGAACACTGAAGCTTTCTTT
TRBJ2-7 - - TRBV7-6 CASSPGSRGSLDEQYF TGTGCCAGCAGCCCAGGAAGTAGGGGGTCGCTGGACGAGCAGTACTTC
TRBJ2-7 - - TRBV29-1 CSVARGTPYEQYF TGCAGCGTTGCTCGGGGGACCCCCTACGAGCAGTACTTC
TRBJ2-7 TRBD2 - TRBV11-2 CASSPRGLAGEQYF TGTGCCAGCAGCCCAAGGGGACTAGCTGGCGAGCAGTACTTC
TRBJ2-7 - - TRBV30 CAWSVGGTDEQYF TGTGCCTGGAGTGTTGGGGGCACCGACGAGCAGTACTTC
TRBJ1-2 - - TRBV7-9 CASSLSAGRGYTF TGTGCCAGCAGCTTATCGGCAGGTCGTGGCTACACCTTC
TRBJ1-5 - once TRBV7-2 CASEVGTAYNQPQHF TGTGCCAGCGAAGTAGGGACGGCCTACAATCAGCCCCAGCATTTT
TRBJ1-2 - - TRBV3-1 CASSQLDNYGYTF TGTGCCAGCAGCCAGTTAGACAACTATGGCTACACCTTC
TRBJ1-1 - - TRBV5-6 CASSLFDKKNTEAFF TGTGCCAGCAGCTTGTTCGATAAAAAAAACACTGAAGCTTTCTTT
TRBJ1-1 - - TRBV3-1 CASSPSFTEAFF TGTGCCAGCAGCCCCTCATTTACTGAAGCTTTCTTT
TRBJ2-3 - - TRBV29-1 CSVGGGLTDTQYF TGCAGCGTTGGGGGGGGCCTCACAGATACGCAGTATTTT
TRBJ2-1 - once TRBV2 CASSDAGNRYNEQFF TGTGCCAGCAGTGATGCAGGGAATCGGTACAATGAGCAGTTCTTC
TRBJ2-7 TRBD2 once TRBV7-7 CASSPGPGLAGDEQYF TGTGCTAGCAGCCCCGGTCCGGGACTAGCGGGAGACGAGCAGTACTTC
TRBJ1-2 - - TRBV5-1 CASSSTTGPLGGYTF TGCGCCAGCAGCTCAACGACAGGACCCTTAGGAGGCTACACCTTC
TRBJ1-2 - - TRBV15 CATSDQRSNYGYTF TGTGCCACCAGCGACCAACGTTCTAACTATGGCTACACCTTC
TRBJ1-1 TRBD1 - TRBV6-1 CASRPRGQGDAFF TGTGCCAGCAGGCCCCGGGGACAGGGGGACGCTTTCTTT
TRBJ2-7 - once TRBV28 CASSLWTFYEQYF TGTGCCAGCAGTTTGTGGACTTTCTACGAGCAGTACTTC
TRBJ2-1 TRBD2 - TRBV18 CASSPARGRAVLPYNEQFF TGTGCCAGCTCACCCGCGCGTGGGAGGGCCGTATTACCCTACAATGAGCAGTTCTTC
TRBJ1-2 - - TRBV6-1 CASSETPAWDYGYTF TGTGCCAGCAGTGAAACGCCAGCTTGGGACTATGGCTACACCTTC
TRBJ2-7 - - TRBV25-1 CASKGVYEQYF TGTGCCAGCAAGGGGGTCTACGAGCAGTACTTC
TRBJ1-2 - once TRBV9 CASSVDLEGNLNYGYTF TGTGCCAGCAGCGTAGACCTCGAGGGGAATTTGAACTATGGCTACACCTTC
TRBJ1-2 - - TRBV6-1 CASSEKGGVANYGYTF TGTGCCAGCAGTGAAAAGGGGGGCGTAGCTAACTATGGCTACACCTTC
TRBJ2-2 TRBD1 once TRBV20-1 CSARDVGTESLNTGELFF TGCAGTGCTAGGGACGTAGGGACAGAATCACTGAACACCGGGGAGCTGTTTTTT
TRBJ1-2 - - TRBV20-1 CSAQRGESYGYTF TGCAGTGCACAGAGAGGGGAGAGCTATGGCTACACCTTC
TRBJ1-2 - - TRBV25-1 CASRQAVYGYTF TGTGCCAGCAGGCAGGCTGTCTATGGCTACACCTTC
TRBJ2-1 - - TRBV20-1 CSARDGAGSYNEQFF TGCAGTGCTAGAGATGGTGCGGGGTCCTACAATGAGCAGTTCTTC
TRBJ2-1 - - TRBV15 CATSRSSGHAEQFF TGTGCCACCAGCAGATCTTCGGGACACGCAGAGCAGTTCTTC
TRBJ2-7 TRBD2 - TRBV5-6 CASSWAGGPDEQYF TGTGCCAGCAGCTGGGCGGGAGGGCCCGACGAGCAGTACTTC
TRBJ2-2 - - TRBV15 CATSTGPTMRELFF TGTGCCACCAGCACGGGACCGACTATGAGGGAGCTGTTTTTT
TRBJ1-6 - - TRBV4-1 CASSQIYNSSPLHF TGCGCCAGCAGCCAAATCTATAATTCCTCACCCCTCCACTTT
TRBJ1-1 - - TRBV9 CASSPSGSGNTEAFF TGTGCCAGCAGCCCGTCAGGATCGGGGAACACTGAAGCTTTCTTT
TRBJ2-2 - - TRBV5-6 CASSLTGWAGELFF TGTGCCAGCAGCTTGACAGGGTGGGCCGGGGAGCTGTTTTTT
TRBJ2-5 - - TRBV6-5 CASSCAPGKPQETQYF TGTGCCAGCAGTTGCGCCCCAGGGAAGCCACAAGAGACCCAGTACTTC
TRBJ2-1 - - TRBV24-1 CATSDPSQFDEQFF TGTGCCACCAGTGATCCATCACAATTCGATGAGCAGTTCTTC
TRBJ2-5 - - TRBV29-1 CSVAHAETQYF TGCAGCGTTGCCCACGCCGAGACCCAGTACTTC
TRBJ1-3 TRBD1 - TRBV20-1 CSARGTGRAGNTIYF TGCAGTGCTCGGGGGACAGGGAGGGCTGGAAACACCATATATTTT
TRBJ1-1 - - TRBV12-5 CASGPRLSTEAFF TGTGCTAGTGGTCCGAGGTTGTCCACTGAAGCTTTCTTT
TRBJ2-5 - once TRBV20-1 CSARDDSHQETQYF TGCAGTGCTAGAGATGACAGCCACCAAGAGACCCAGTACTTC
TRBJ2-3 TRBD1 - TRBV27 CASSSSTGPPDTQYF TGTGCCAGCAGTTCCTCGACAGGGCCCCCAGATACGCAGTATTTT
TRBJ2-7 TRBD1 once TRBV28 CASSLTGGASEQYF TGTGCCAGCAGTTTGACAGGGGGCGCGTCCGAGCAGTACTTC
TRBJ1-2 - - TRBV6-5 CASSYTGIVDYGYTF TGTGCCAGCAGTTACACAGGGATTGTGGACTATGGCTACACCTTC
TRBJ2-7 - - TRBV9 CASSPRYSSYEQYF TGTGCCAGCAGCCCCCGGTACAGCTCCTACGAGCAGTACTTC
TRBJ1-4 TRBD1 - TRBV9 CASSLSTGQGEKLFF TGTGCCAGCAGCTTATCCACGGGACAGGGGGAAAAACTGTTTTTT
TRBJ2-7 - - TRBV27 CATGPAGYEQYF TGTGCCACCGGCCCTGCAGGCTACGAGCAGTACTTC